This T cell receptor (beta chain) was sequenced for a study of blood T cell repertoires in COVID-19. Across the whole study: In each case, the material was cDNA or gDNA derived from T cells, B-cell-depleted T cells, or PBMCs.

In the study's own analysis: Estimates of nucleated cell counts were drawn from the amplification of reference gene primers. TCRdb's table, derived via immunoSEQ multiplex PCR, lists solely in-frame clones and lacks some. V and J calls plus clone size are reproduced from that table; the DNA served to infer D and trimming. The data hold about 390,000 clones, with more than 75% observed a single time. The Seattle site enrolled patients during active infection and followed them longitudinally. The CDR3 runs to 15 residues. V lost 6 bases, J lost 5 bases, and 7 bases stayed unmatched. Germline V gives CDR1 WSHSY, CDR2 SAAADI.

This TCR came from a woman between 55 and 75 years old with COVID-19, enrolled during active disease. Sequencing used peripheral blood. The chain recombines TRBV10-2 with TRBJ2-2, with 9 bases fitting TRBD1. In DNA form, the CDR3 reads TGCGCCAGCAGCATGGGACAGGGACAAACCGGGGAGCTGTTTTTT. Translating it yields CASSMGQGQTGELFF.